These T cell receptor beta chains were read from a single sample in a study of PD-L1 blockade in urothelial cancer. Only in-frame clones appear in the TCRdb table, and some are missing; sequencing was by immunoSEQ multiplex PCR. The sample has about 130,000 clones, roughly 80% seen once; the top ten hold 2.5% to 3.5%. Sequencing was performed on PBMCs, taken around atezolizumab (anti-PD-L1) treatment. These receptors were collected from a man in his fifties with urothelial cancer. The CDR3 runs from the conserved cysteine through the conserved F or W. D genes are given only for firm matches. Rows give clone size only sometimes, using once, few, many, or a class for an expanded clone.

abundance	v_gene	len	d_gene	j_gene	CDR3aa	CDR3nt
NA	TRBV28	17	TRBD2	TRBJ2-3	CASSLLGLAGVRDTQYF	TGTGCCAGCAGTTTATTAGGACTAGCGGGAGTGAGAGATACGCAGTATTTT
many	TRBV5-4	15	NA	TRBJ2-2	CASSVAGQLTGELFF	TGTGCCAGCAGCGTGGCGGGACAGCTTACCGGGGAGCTGTTTTTT
NA	TRBV5-1	15	NA	TRBJ2-7	CASSLGSAGSYEQYF	TGCGCCAGCAGCTTGGGAAGTGCGGGCTCCTACGAGCAGTACTTC
NA	TRBV6-1	14	NA	TRBJ1-5	CASSEAGVSQPQHF	TGTGCCAGCAGTGAAGCAGGGGTGAGTCAGCCCCAGCATTTT
NA	TRBV14	17	NA	TRBJ2-7	CASSRPGWAGGGYEQYF	TGTGCCAGCAGCCGACCAGGTTGGGCAGGGGGAGGCTACGAGCAGTACTTC
NA	TRBV27	20	NA	TRBJ1-5	CASRVYTDHGRTGGNQPQHF	TGTGCCAGCAGAGTTTATACCGACCACGGTCGCACTGGAGGTAATCAGCCCCAGCATTTT
NA	TRBV10-3	16	NA	TRBJ1-5	CAISESPGSGNQPQHF	TGTGCCATCAGTGAGTCGCCGGGAAGTGGGAATCAGCCCCAGCATTTT
NA	TRBV28	16	NA	TRBJ2-3	CASSPLGHLLTDTQYF	TGTGCCAGCAGTCCCCTGGGACACCTTCTCACAGATACGCAGTATTTT
NA	TRBV4-1	18	NA	TRBJ1-3	CASSQVDMGLTSGNTIYF	TGCGCCAGCAGCCAAGTGGATATGGGACTGACTTCTGGAAACACCATATATTTT
many	TRBV30	13	NA	TRBJ1-2	CAWSDQEAYGYTF	TGTGCCTGGTCAGACCAAGAGGCCTATGGCTACACCTTC
NA	TRBV7-9	17	TRBD2	TRBJ2-1	CASSPFPIAGSYNEQFF	TGTGCCAGCAGCCCCTTCCCTATAGCGGGAAGCTACAATGAGCAGTTCTTC
NA	TRBV27	20	NA	TRBJ1-6	CASSGRHTILDTSYNSPLHF	TGTGCCAGCAGTGGACGACACACTATTCTGGACACCTCCTATAATTCACCCCTCCACTTT
few	TRBV9	14	TRBD1	TRBJ1-2	CASSGLDRGLGYTF	TGTGCCAGCAGCGGCCTCGACAGGGGGCTTGGCTACACCTTC
NA	TRBV27	15	TRBD2	TRBJ2-7	CASSITSGHAYEQYF	TGTGCCAGCAGTATCACTAGCGGACACGCCTACGAGCAGTACTTC
NA	TRBV5-4	16	TRBD2	TRBJ2-3	CASSTTSGASTDTQYF	TGTGCCAGCAGCACAACTAGCGGAGCTAGCACAGATACGCAGTATTTT
NA	TRBV6-1	17	TRBD2	TRBJ2-7	CASSVGTSGSLSYEQYF	TGTGCCAGCAGTGTAGGGACTAGCGGGTCCTTATCCTACGAGCAGTACTTC
NA	TRBV18	14	TRBD1	TRBJ1-4	CASSLGQGNEKLFF	TGTGCCAGCTCACTCGGACAGGGTAATGAAAAACTGTTTTTT
NA	TRBV6-5	16	NA	TRBJ1-1	CASSYSGAGRRTEAFF	TGTGCCAGCAGTTACTCCGGGGCGGGGAGGCGGACTGAAGCTTTCTTT
NA	TRBV4-1	18	TRBD2	TRBJ2-7	CASSQDLTSGRTGLVQYF	TGCGCCAGCAGCCAAGATTTAACTAGCGGGAGGACAGGTTTAGTGCAGTACTTC
NA	TRBV28	13	NA	TRBJ1-2	CASSLLRGYGYTF	TGTGCCAGCAGTTTACTCCGGGGGTATGGCTACACCTTC
NA	TRBV6-6	15	NA	TRBJ2-3	CASSYTGRSTDTQYF	TGTGCCAGCAGTTACACAGGGCGTAGCACAGATACGCAGTATTTT
NA	TRBV4-2	15	TRBD2	TRBJ2-2	CASSQLAGGTGELFF	TGTGCCAGCAGCCAACTAGCGGGAGGTACCGGGGAGCTGTTTTTT
NA	TRBV7-9	17	NA	TRBJ2-1	CASSLAQGKLSYNEQFF	TGTGCCAGCAGCTTAGCGCAGGGGAAACTTAGCTACAATGAGCAGTTCTTC
NA	TRBV6-5	13	TRBD2	TRBJ2-7	CASKTGGPGEQYF	TGTGCCAGCAAGACGGGAGGGCCGGGCGAGCAGTACTTC
NA	TRBV5-4	12	NA	TRBJ1-1	CASTATTGEAFF	TGTGCCAGCACCGCAACCACCGGGGAAGCTTTCTTT
once	TRBV5-1	16	TRBD2	TRBJ2-2	CASSPGLAGNTGELFF	TGCGCCAGCAGCCCGGGACTAGCGGGGAACACCGGGGAGCTGTTTTTT
NA	TRBV10-2	13	NA	TRBJ2-1	CASLQSSYNEQFF	TGCGCCAGCTTACAGAGCTCCTACAATGAGCAGTTCTTC
NA	TRBV7-8	15	TRBD2	TRBJ2-7	CASSLTSGSFNEQYF	TGTGCCAGCAGCTTGACTAGCGGGAGTTTCAACGAGCAGTACTTC
NA	TRBV9	13	TRBD2	TRBJ2-2	CASSGSGSQKLFF	TGTGCCAGCAGCGGCAGCGGGAGTCAGAAGCTGTTTTTT
NA	TRBV18	15	NA	TRBJ2-5	CASSPPSGLAKTQYF	TGTGCCAGCTCACCACCTTCAGGGCTTGCAAAGACCCAGTACTTC
NA	TRBV19	15	TRBD1	TRBJ1-2	CASRTQTWTGEGYTF	TGTGCCAGTAGGACTCAGACGTGGACAGGGGAGGGCTACACCTTC